What follows are 18 T cell receptor beta chains derived from one specimen sequenced in a study. Method: immunoSEQ multiplex PCR; TCRdb's copy keeps in-frame clones and lacks some. The top ten hold about 10% of the sample, which has 40,000 to 55,000 clones, 90% to 95% seen once. The sequenced material came from PBMCs. These receptors all come from a middle-aged man with rheumatoid arthritis.

The V gene is TRBV15, the J gene TRBJ2-2, with TRBD1 matching 8 bases. The CDR3 extends over 16 amino acids. V shed 4 bases, J shed 5 bases, and the junction held 9 bases outside the gene matches. Germline-derived CDR1 and CDR2 are LNHNV and YYDKDF (reference sequence). The CDR3 sequence is CATSTRWTGRTGELFF. CDR3 coding DNA: TGTGCCACCAGCACTAGGTGGACAGGGAGGACCGGGGAGCTGTTTTTT.

The DNA for the CDR3 is TGTGCCAGCAGCCAAGCTGAAGAGCAGTTCTTC. Its protein product is CASSQAEEQFF. This chain joins TRBV3-1 (or the pseudogene TRBV3-2) and TRBJ2-1; D not resolved. Germline V lookup: CDR1 LGHDT, CDR2 YNNKEL (reference sequence). Trimming removed 1 base from V and 10 bases from J, with 5 bases in between. The CDR3 is 11 amino acids.

CDR3 loop: CASSFSLVGAGEREFF. The CDR3 DNA follows: TGTGCCAGCAGTTTCTCCCTCGTAGGGGCGGGAGAAAGGGAGTTCTTC. The chain employs TRBV28 and TRBJ2-1, with 7 bases lining up with TRBD2. Trimming removed 3 bases from V and 14 bases from J; junction bases left unmatched: 19. The CDR3 spans 16 residues. Germline CDR1 reads MDHEN; CDR2 reads SYDVKM.

V is TRBV29-1 and J is TRBJ1-2; TRBD1 agrees at 10 bases. The CDR3 runs to 12 residues. Trimming cost V 2 bases and J 9 bases; bases outside gene matches: 3. CDR1 and CDR2 (germline): SQVTM, ANQGSEA. The CDR3 protein is CSVERTGGSYTF. CDR3 DNA sequence: TGCAGCGTTGAACGGACAGGGGGGAGCTACACCTTC. The full variable domain, completed using reference TRBV29-1 and TRBJ1-2, is SAVISQKPSRDICQRGTSLTIQCQVDSQVTMMFWYRQQPGQSLTLIATANQGSEATYESGFVIDKFPISRPNLTFSTLTVSNMSPEDSSIYLCSVERTGGSYTFGSGTRLTVV.

This clone was seen only once. The chain is built from TRBV7-6 and TRBJ2-7; D not resolved. Trimming took 2 bases from V and 3 from J, leaving 5 bases between them. CDR1 and CDR2 from the germline V gene are SGHVS and FNYEAQ. There are 12 residues in the CDR3. The CDR3 loop reads CASSLKGYEQYF. In nucleotides, the CDR3 is TGTGCCAGCAGCTTAAAGGGCTACGAGCAGTACTTC.

The J gene is TRBJ2-5, the V gene TRBV11-2; 8 nucleotides agree with TRBD1. Germline CDR1 and CDR2: SGHAT and FQNNGV. J lost 5 bases, V lost 5 bases, and 13 bases had no gene match. The CDR3 extends over 16 amino acids. This CDR3 is CASSPRGQGSRETQYF. DNA of the CDR3: TGTGCCAGCAGCCCAAGAGGACAGGGTAGCAGGGAGACCCAGTACTTC.

This clone was recorded only once. The chain combines TRBV7-6 with TRBJ1-5; 9 nucleotides line up with TRBD1. V gave up 3 bases and J gave up 1 base; unmatched junction bases: 7. The V gene's germline CDR1 is SGHVS and CDR2 FNYEAQ. CDR3 size: 17 residues. CDR3: CASSLAPGTGSNQPQHF. CDR3 DNA: TGTGCCAGCAGCTTGGCCCCCGGGACAGGGAGCAATCAGCCCCAGCATTTT. Drawing the rest from reference TRBV7-6 and TRBJ1-5, the complete variable domain is GAGVSQSPRYKVTKRGQDVALRCDPISGHVSLYWYRQALGQGPEFLTYFNYEAQQDKSGLPNDRFSAERPEGSISTLTIQRTEQRDSAMYRCASSLAPGTGSNQPQHFGDGTRLSIL.

The chain's CDR3 is CASSSLVGRNYGYTF. The CDR3, as DNA: TGTGCCAGTAGTAGCCTCGTGGGCAGGAACTATGGCTACACCTTC. The V and J genes are TRBV19 and TRBJ1-2; D ambiguous. Trimming left V 4 bases short and J 2 bases short, with 14 bases between. Germline assignment: CDR1 LNHDA and CDR2 SQIVND (reference sequence). This CDR3 spans 15 amino acids.

This chain joins TRBV7-8 and TRBJ2-3; TRBD1 aligns across 10 bases. From germline, CDR1 is SGHVS and CDR2 FQNEAQ. The CDR3 has 17 residues. The V gene end was trimmed by 5 bases and the J gene end by 3 bases; junction bases not matched to a gene: 11. CDR3 region: CASSHTRQGALTDTQYF. The DNA of the CDR3 is TGTGCCAGCAGCCACACGAGACAGGGGGCGCTGACAGATACGCAGTATTTT.

V usage is TRBV3-1 (or the pseudogene TRBV3-2) and J usage is TRBJ1-5; TRBD1 matches 8 bases. Germline lookup yields CDR1 LGHDT and CDR2 YNNKEL (reference sequence). The CDR3 is 18 residues long. J gave up 4 bases and V 3 bases, and 14 bases lay outside the gene matches. Here the CDR3 DNA reads TGTGCCAGCAGCCACACTCACGTTCCGGACAGGGTAAATCAGCCCCAGCATTTT. Its translation: CASSHTHVPDRVNQPQHF.

The V and J genes are TRBV15 and TRBJ2-3, with unresolved D. With 1 base removed from V and 2 bases from J, the gap between germline ends came to 7 bases. The CDR3 totals 14 residues. Germline lookup yields CDR1 LNHNV and CDR2 YYDKDF (reference sequence). The CDR3 DNA reads TGTGCCACCAGCAGAGGGAGTTTCACAGATACGCAGTATTTT. Protein: CATSRGSFTDTQYF.

The chain is built from TRBV5-1 and TRBJ2-6; D call uncertain. Trimming cost V 0 bases and J 3 bases, with 7 bases left between them. This CDR3 has 15 residues. The germline V gene has CDR1 SGHRS and CDR2 YFSETQ. CDR3 sequence (DNA): TGCGCCAGCAGCTTGGAGGGCGATGGGGCCAACGTCCTGACTTTC. Encoded protein: CASSLEGDGANVLTF.

The chain is built from TRBV19 and TRBJ2-1, with 7 nucleotides matching TRBD2. In germline, CDR1 is LNHDA, CDR2 SQIVND (reference sequence). With V trimmed by 3 bases and J by 1 base, 6 bases remained unmatched. The CDR3 totals 16 residues. The CDR3 protein is CASSIFGGVSYNEQFF. As DNA, the CDR3 is TGTGCCAGTAGTATCTTTGGGGGGGTTTCCTACAATGAGCAGTTCTTC.

The V and J genes are TRBV6-2 or TRBV6-3 and TRBJ2-6; 8 bases are shared with TRBD1. This CDR3 region has 19 residues. The germline CDR1 and CDR2 sequences are MNHEY and SVGEGT. J gave up 0 bases and V 0 bases, and 7 bases lay outside the gene matches. CDR3 loop: CASSYSMGQDFSGANVLTF. The CDR3 DNA reads TGTGCCAGCAGTTACTCGATGGGACAGGACTTCTCTGGGGCCAACGTCCTGACTTTC.

The chain links TRBV28 to TRBJ1-1; D call uncertain. This CDR3 has 14 amino acids. Trimming left V 7 bases short and J 0 bases short, with 12 bases between. Germline assignment: CDR1 MDHEN and CDR2 SYDVKM. The CDR3 spells CASTVGDMNTEAFF. The CDR3 DNA sequence: TGTGCCAGCACCGTCGGAGACATGAACACTGAAGCTTTCTTT.

This chain connects TRBV29-1 to TRBJ2-7, with TRBD1 identical over 8 bases. The CDR3 spans 13 residues. Germline CDR1 is SQVTM and CDR2 is ANQGSEA. Trimming took 2 bases from V and 6 from J; bases not matched to a gene: 6. In DNA, the CDR3 is TGCAGCGTTGAAACCCAGGGGGCTAGCGAGCAGTACTTC. Amino acid sequence: CSVETQGASEQYF.

V gene TRBV24-1 combines with J gene TRBJ2-7; D uncertain. Germline CDR1 is KGHDR and CDR2 is SFDVKD. The CDR3 runs 13 residues. V was clipped by 3 bases and J by 6 bases, with 11 bases between them. This CDR3 reads CATSDTRLGEQYF. The CDR3 DNA sequence: TGTGCCACCAGTGATACAAGGTTAGGCGAGCAGTACTTC.

The chain has TRBV7-3 and TRBJ2-7; D possibly uses TRBD1 or TRBD2 (5 bases each). The CDR3 is 16 amino acids. The germline V gene has CDR1 SGHTA and CDR2 FQGTGA. V lost 2 bases, J lost 6 bases, and 20 bases lay in between. CDR3 nucleotide sequence: TGTGCCAGCAGCTTATCTGGGGCACCGGGAAGGGTCGAGCAGTACTTC. Encoded protein: CASSLSGAPGRVEQYF.